A single sample is the source of the 3 T cell receptor beta chains below, sequenced in a study of blood T cell repertoires in COVID-19. Here immunoSEQ multiplex PCR was the method, and the copy in TCRdb shows in-frame clones only, minus some. The sample lists 75,000 to 80,000 clones, approximately 90% seen once, with 8.5% to 9.5% in the top ten. What was sequenced was peripheral blood. Every receptor here comes from a human donor in a cohort sampled during active COVID-19.

The V and J genes are TRBV4-1 and TRBJ1-6; 7 bases are shared with TRBD1. The CDR3 totals 19 residues. With V trimmed by 3 bases and J by 0 bases, 11 bases remained unmatched. Germline CDR1 and CDR2: MGHRA and YSYEKL. CDR3 region: CASSHPDREDSSYNSPLHF. The DNA for the CDR3 is TGCGCCAGCAGCCATCCAGACAGGGAAGATAGCTCCTATAATTCACCCCTCCACTTT.

This chain joins TRBV5-4 and TRBJ2-2, with TRBD1 as a possible D gene (5 bases). Germline values: CDR1 SGHNT, CDR2 YYREEE (reference sequence). This CDR3 is built from 13 residues. The germline V and J ends were trimmed by 0 bases and 6 bases, with 6 bases remaining between them. In nucleotides, the CDR3 is TGTGCCAGCAGCTTGGTACAGGCCGGGGAGCTGTTTTTT. It specifies CASSLVQAGELFF.

The chain joins TRBV18 to TRBJ1-1, with D hard to call. The CDR3 sequence is 12 residues long. Trimming left V 4 bases short and J 0 bases short, with 3 bases between. Germline CDR1 and CDR2: KGHSH and LQKENI. CDR3 DNA: TGTGCCAGCTCACTAGTGAACACTGAAGCTTTCTTT. Protein: CASSLVNTEAFF.